A single T cell receptor (beta chain) is shown here with its context. The antigen it binds to is not known. The input lacks base qualities; no much larger clone sits a single base away. The V end loses 3 bases and the J end loses 7 bases, and a stretch of 6 bases separates them. Reading the germline V gene gives CDR1 KGHSH and CDR2 LQKENI. The CDR3 runs 12 amino acids, cysteine and phenylalanine included. The kept DNA is CDR3 alone, 36 bases in frame from the first base. The data are from a study of blood T cell repertoires in COVID-19 (dated by TCRdb to between 2020 and 2021). Some background on the complete study: The collaborator samples originated in the United States, Italy and Spain and spanned the acute and convalescent phases of COVID-19. A de-identified subject ID, COVID-19 status, age in years and sex were almost always included in the sample metadata. The repertoires were made available in a free public database intended to serve as a resource for research on the immune response to SARS-CoV-2. Subjects who had been exposed to COVID-19, were actively infected with it, or had recovered from it provided the deeply sampled blood TCRbeta repertoires that made up the dataset. Where HLA class I and class II types were available, the types were taken from metadata supplied by the sample provider, not from assay-based typing. The material from the prospective study consisted of cDNA or gDNA derived from T cells, B-cell-depleted T cells, or PBMCs. Samples were obtained from the ongoing ImmuneRACE study (first 160 participants) and from some 1,300 subjects provided by 6 global collaborators.

Whole blood was collected in K2EDTA tubes by collaborating institutions according to the institutions' own protocols. Collaborator samples were shipped for TCRbeta analysis as frozen whole blood, isolated PBMCs, or DNA extracted from either sample type. Beyond this particular receptor, the publication reports: The quantity of clinical and demographic metadata differed by source and by participant and was supplied without curation.

TCRbeta CDR3 regions were amplified from genomic DNA using the immunoSEQ Assay, a bias-controlled multiplex PCR. The published analysis was carried out like this. The number of nucleated cells in each sample was estimated from the amplification of reference gene primers within the assay. To quantify the absolute abundance of each unique TCRbeta CDR3 rearrangement, sequence reads were collapsed and filtered. For each sample, productive Simpson clonality was calculated by taking the square root of Simpson's diversity index across productive rearrangements. As stored in TCRdb, this immuneACCESS dataset retains in-frame rearrangements with V and J assigned. A fraction of the clones does not appear; measured against another copy, unresolved V genes explain less than half of the discrepancy, and the remainder lacks a known reason. The V and J calls and clone size come from that table; D and trimming were worked out from the DNA. In this sample the table shows over 130,000 clones, over 60% of which occur a single time. The ten most abundant clones make up approximately 17% of the sample.

The TCR was taken from a man between 45 and 60 years old with acute or convalescent COVID-19. This chain joins TRBV18 to TRBJ2-2; tentative D gene TRBD2, with 5 bases matching. The sample consisted of peripheral blood. The CDR3 protein: CASSPAGGELFF. The sequence in DNA is TGTGCCAGCTCACCGGCGGGCGGGGAGCTGTTTTTT.